The source of this T cell receptor beta chain is a study of blood T cells in healthy people across ages (dated by TCRdb to about 2015). Broadly, across the study: In model experiments, template switching captured roughly one uniquely barcoded TCR beta cDNA molecule for every two T cells. Donors were grouped into four age groups: young (average approximately 15 years), middle-aged (over 35), aged (around 60) and long-lived (just over 80). Using the same blood draw, the study looked at two additional independent replicas of 1 million unique cDNA reads for two donors, one aged 18 to 30 and the other aged 80 or older. The study measured age-related changes in TCR beta repertoire diversity using deep sequencing normalized with unique cDNA molecular identifiers. To avoid experimental bias, donors of different ages were distributed randomly across sequencing lanes. Paper-wide results and their limitations: Observed TCR beta diversity correlated strongly with the percentage of naive T cells measured by flow cytometry. Compared with the aged group, more naive CD4+ T cells, fewer expanded clones and increased TCR diversity were shown by the long-lived group, suggesting age selection. Conclusive comparison of naive and antigen-experienced compartments was prevented by the profiling of bulk unsorted PBMCs. Estimates of total diversity based on one million sequenced T cells were regarded as lower bounds and as underestimates. The CMV infection status of donors was not known, potentially confounding age-related changes in expanded clonotypes. As age increased, observed TCR beta diversity per million T cells dropped in a roughly linear way, and a significant reduction was already evident by age about 40.

Receptors were amplified or captured by 5' RACE. The sequencer was an Illumina HiSeq 2500. The second PCR ran for about 7 to 11 cycles and used a J-beta primer mix along with a sample-barcoded 5' primer. A unique molecular identifier was introduced onto each TCR beta cDNA molecule by a template-switch 5' adaptor carrying 12 random nucleotides. Each sample yielded at least 3 million CDR3-containing paired-end reads. First-strand cDNA was synthesized from all RNA with the Mint cDNA synthesis kit, primed by a TRBC-specific oligonucleotide. Following uracil-DNA glycosylase treatment, all cDNA underwent a first 18-cycle PCR with the universal primers M1SS and BC2_uni_R. The study's own analysis went as follows. For normalization, 1 million high-quality reads, each with a distinct molecular identifier, were randomly selected from each sample. Reads with shared molecular identifiers were discarded instead of being binned into consensus sequences. MiTCR, set to a Q25 quality threshold and the strictest error-elimination algorithm, was used for CDR3 identification, clonotype clustering and error correction. A nonparametric unseen species model using Euler transformation provided a lower-bound estimate of total TCR beta diversity. TCRdb redid the processing of the public reads, applying fastp at Q25 and MiXCR, and retained in-frame beta chains. CDR3 protein duplicates are merged, each entry listing the most common genes and DNA. The authors' filters were not applied to this entry. The sample table records some 780,000 distinct CDR3 sequences; more than 55% of these occur just once. 20% to 30% of the sample rests with the top ten.

A few counts support this clonotype. There is no known antigen for this receptor. No base-level quality is on record; no much larger clone is a single base apart. The roughly 39 donors, aged about 6 to 100 years, were systemically healthy Caucasian individuals from Russia. Ten milliliters of peripheral blood were drawn from each donor into EDTA-treated Vacutainer tubes. Ficoll-Paque density-gradient centrifugation was used to isolate PBMCs, with at least 7 million obtained per sample. Total RNA was extracted from PBMCs with Trizol reagent, with at least 5 micrograms obtained per sample. For every donor, flow cytometry on a PBMC aliquot measured the percentage of naive CD45RAhigh/CD27high T cells. The CDR3 goes from the cysteine to the phenylalanine over 14 residues. Only the CDR3 region is kept as DNA, spanning 42 bases read in frame from base 1. Germline trimming: 6 bases from V, 9 bases from J; junction bases outside gene matches: 9. As encoded in the germline V gene, CDR1 is KGHDR while CDR2 is SFDVKD.

The origin of this receptor is a man aged 40-49 years in good health. The sample was blood. The chain uses TRBV24-1 and TRBJ2-1; 8 nucleotides in the junction match TRBD1. The sequence in DNA is TGTGCCACCAGTAAACCGGGACAGGATAGTGAGCAGTTCTTC. This encodes CATSKPGQDSEQFF.